This T cell receptor (beta chain) was recorded in a study of OX40 agonist ivuxolimab in advanced cancers. About the study: Three patients responded partially, comprising one with hepatocellular carcinoma and two with cutaneous melanoma. The study, taken as a whole, reports: Among the lowest levels of clonal expansion were found in partial responders at 0.1-3.0 mg/kg.

This CDR3 spans 14 amino acids. From germline, CDR1 is SGDLS and CDR2 YYNGEE. V was pared by 3 bases and J by 9 bases, with 8 bases of the junction left unmatched. Note on this clone: Antigen specificity is unknown.

Profiling relied on immunoSEQ multiplex PCR, and the TCRdb table lists in-frame clones only, not all of them. The sample contains around 72,000 clones, approximately 81% of which appear only once. The sequenced sample was CD4+ or CD8+ T cells sorted from blood, obtained in a trial of the OX40 agonist ivuxolimab. The chain has TRBV9 and TRBJ1-5, with 8 bases that match TRBD1. The TCR sequence derives from an adult with an advanced solid tumor such as melanoma, head and neck, liver or kidney cancer. CDR3 bases: TGTGCCAGCAGCGGGGGGGACAGGTCCACGCCCCAGCATTTT. Its protein is CASSGGDRSTPQHF.